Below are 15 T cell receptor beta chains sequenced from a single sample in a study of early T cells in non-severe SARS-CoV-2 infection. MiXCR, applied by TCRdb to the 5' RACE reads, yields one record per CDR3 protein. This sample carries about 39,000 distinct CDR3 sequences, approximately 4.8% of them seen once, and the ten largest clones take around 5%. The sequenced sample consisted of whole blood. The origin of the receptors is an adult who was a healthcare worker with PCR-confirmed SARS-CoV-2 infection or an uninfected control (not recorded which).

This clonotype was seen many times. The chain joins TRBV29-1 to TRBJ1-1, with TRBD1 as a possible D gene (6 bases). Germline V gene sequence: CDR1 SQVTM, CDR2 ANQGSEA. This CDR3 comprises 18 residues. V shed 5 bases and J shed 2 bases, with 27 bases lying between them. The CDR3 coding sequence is TGCAGCGTTTTACCGCGTAAACAGGGATTGGGCCCTAACACTGAAGCTTTCTTT. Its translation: CSVLPRKQGLGPNTEAFF.

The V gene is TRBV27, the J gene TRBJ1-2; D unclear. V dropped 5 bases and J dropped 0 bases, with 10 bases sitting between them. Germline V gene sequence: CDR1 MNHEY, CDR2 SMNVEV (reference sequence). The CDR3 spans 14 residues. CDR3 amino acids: CASSAGNSNYGYTF. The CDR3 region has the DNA TGTGCCAGCAGTGCCGGTAATTCTAACTATGGCTACACCTTC.

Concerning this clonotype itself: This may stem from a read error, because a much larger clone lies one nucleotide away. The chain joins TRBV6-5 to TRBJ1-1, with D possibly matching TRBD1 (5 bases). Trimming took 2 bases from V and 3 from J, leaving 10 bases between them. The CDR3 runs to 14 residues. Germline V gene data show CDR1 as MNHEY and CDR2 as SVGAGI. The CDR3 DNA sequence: TGTGCCAGCAGTTACGCAGGGATGCACACTGAAGCTTTCTTT. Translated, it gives CASSYAGMHTEAFF.

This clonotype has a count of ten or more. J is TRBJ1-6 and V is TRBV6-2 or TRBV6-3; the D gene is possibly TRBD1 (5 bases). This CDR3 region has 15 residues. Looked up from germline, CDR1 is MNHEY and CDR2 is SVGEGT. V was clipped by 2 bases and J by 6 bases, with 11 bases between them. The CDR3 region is CASSYPTGGNSPLHF. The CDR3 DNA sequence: TGTGCCAGCAGTTACCCGACGGGGGGTAATTCACCCCTCCACTTT.

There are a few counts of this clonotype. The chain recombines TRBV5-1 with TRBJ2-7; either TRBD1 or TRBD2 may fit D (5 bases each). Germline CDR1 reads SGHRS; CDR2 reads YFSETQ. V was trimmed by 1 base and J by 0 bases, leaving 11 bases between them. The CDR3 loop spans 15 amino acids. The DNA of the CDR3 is TGCGCCAGCAGCTTGCTCCCGGGGCGCTCCTACGAGCAGTACTTC. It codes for CASSLLPGRSYEQYF.

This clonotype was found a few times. The CDR3 DNA follows: TGTGCCAGCAGTTACCTTTGGCAGGGCGGGAGAACTGAAGCTTTCTTT. Its protein product is CASSYLWQGGRTEAFF. The chain has TRBV6-2 or TRBV6-3 and TRBJ1-1, with a tentative D call TRBD1 (5 bases). CDR3 size: 16 residues. V was pared by 2 bases and J by 5 bases, with 18 bases between. Germline assignment: CDR1 MNHEY and CDR2 SVGEGT.

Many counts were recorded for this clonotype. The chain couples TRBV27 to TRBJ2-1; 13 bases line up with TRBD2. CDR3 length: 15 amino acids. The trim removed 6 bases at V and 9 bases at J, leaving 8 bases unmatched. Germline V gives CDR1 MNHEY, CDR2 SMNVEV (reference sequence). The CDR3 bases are TGTGCCAGCAGGACCACTAGCGGGGGGGCCCCTGAGCAGTTCTTC. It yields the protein CASRTTSGGAPEQFF.

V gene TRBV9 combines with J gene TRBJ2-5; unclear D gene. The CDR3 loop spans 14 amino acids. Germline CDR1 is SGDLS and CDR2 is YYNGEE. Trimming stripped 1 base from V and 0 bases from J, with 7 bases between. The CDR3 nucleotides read TGTGCCAGCAGCGTAAGGCCCAACCAAGAGACCCAGTACTTC. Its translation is CASSVRPNQETQYF.

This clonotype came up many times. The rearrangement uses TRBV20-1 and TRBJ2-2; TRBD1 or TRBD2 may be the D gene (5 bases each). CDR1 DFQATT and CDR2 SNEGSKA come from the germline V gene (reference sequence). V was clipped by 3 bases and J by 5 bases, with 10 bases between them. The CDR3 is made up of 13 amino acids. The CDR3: CSASGAVTGELFF. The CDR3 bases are TGCAGTGCTAGCGGGGCGGTTACCGGGGAGCTGTTTTTT.

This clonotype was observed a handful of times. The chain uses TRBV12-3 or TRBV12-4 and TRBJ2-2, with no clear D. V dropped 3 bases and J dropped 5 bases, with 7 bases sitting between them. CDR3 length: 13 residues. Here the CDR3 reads CASSFSGTGELFF. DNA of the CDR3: TGTGCCAGCAGTTTCTCCGGGACCGGGGAGCTGTTTTTT.

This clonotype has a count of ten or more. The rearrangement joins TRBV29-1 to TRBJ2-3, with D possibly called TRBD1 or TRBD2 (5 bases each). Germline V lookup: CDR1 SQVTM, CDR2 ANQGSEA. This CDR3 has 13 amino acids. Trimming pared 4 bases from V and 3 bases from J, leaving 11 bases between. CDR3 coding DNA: TGCAGCGTTGGGGGGACGCAAACAGATACGCAGTATTTT. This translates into CSVGGTQTDTQYF.

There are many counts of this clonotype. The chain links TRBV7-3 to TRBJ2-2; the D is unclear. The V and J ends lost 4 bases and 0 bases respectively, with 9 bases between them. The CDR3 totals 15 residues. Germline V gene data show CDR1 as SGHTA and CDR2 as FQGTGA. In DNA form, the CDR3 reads TGTGCCAGCAGCTCCACTCGGACGAACACCGGGGAGCTGTTTTTT. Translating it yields CASSSTRTNTGELFF.

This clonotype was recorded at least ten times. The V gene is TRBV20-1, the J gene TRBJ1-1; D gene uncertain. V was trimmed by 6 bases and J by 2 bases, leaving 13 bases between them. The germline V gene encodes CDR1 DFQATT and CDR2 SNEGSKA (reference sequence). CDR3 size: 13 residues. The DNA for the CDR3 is TGCAGTGCACCTAGATGGAGTAACACTGAAGCTTTCTTT. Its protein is CSAPRWSNTEAFF.

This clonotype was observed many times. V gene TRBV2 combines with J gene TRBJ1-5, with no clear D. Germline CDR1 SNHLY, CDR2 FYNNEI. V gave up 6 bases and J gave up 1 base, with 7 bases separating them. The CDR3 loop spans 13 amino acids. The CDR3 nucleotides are TGTGCCAGCAGAAACAACAGCAATCAGCCCCAGCATTTT. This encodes CASRNNSNQPQHF.

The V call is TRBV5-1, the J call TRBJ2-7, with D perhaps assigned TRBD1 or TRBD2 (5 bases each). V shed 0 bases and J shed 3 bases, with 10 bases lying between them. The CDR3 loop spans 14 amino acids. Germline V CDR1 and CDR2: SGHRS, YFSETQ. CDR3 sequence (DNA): TGCGCCAGCAGCTTGGGGGACGGAGTCTACGAGCAGTACTTC. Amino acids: CASSLGDGVYEQYF.